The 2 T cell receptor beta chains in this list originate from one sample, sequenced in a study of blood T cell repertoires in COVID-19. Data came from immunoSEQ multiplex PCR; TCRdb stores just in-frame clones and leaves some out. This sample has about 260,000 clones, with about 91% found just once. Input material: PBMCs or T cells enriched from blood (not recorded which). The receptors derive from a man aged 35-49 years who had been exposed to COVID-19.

The CDR3 loop is CATRTDSYEQYF. The CDR3 nucleotides are TGTGCCACTCGGACAGACTCCTACGAGCAGTACTTC. The chain employs TRBV6-5 and TRBJ2-7; perhaps TRBD1 as D (6 bases). The V end was cut by 10 bases, the J end by 0 bases, with 10 bases between. CDR1 is MNHEY, CDR2 SVGAGI, per germline. The CDR3 has 12 amino acids.

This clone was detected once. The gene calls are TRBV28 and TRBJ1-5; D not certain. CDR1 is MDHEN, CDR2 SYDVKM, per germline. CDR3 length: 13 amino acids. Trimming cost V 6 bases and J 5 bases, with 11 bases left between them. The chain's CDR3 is CASSQLHYQPQHF. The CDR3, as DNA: TGTGCCAGCAGCCAACTCCACTATCAGCCCCAGCATTTT. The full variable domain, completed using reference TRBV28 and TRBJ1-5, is DVKVTQSSRYLVKRTGEKVFLECVQDMDHENMFWYRQDPGLGLRLIYFSYDVKMKEKGDIPEGYSVSREKKERFSLILESASTNQTSMYLCASSQLHYQPQHFGDGTRLSIL.